This T cell receptor beta chain derives from a study of T cells in Graves' hyperthyroidism and ophthalmopathy. RNA transcripts provided the source from which TCR beta CDR3 regions were amplified. A first-round RT-PCR of the TCR CDR3 used the HTBI primer set. TCRdb passed the multiplex PCR reads through MiXCR, listing each CDR3 protein once. The data contain a few hundred thousand distinct CDR3 sequences, approximately 48% of them singletons. This clonotype was picked up a small number of times. Its antigen is currently unknown. Trimming removed 8 bases from V and 4 bases from J; junction bases left unmatched: 8. From germline, CDR1 is SNHLY and CDR2 FYNNEI. CDR3 size: 15 residues. Study-wide findings and caveats: Ophthalmopathy was identified by the model a median around 6.9 months ahead of onset.

Thyroid ultrasound, orbital computed tomography, clinical symptoms, and serum thyroxine and TRAb underpinned diagnoses. The clonotype originates from an adult woman with Graves' disease, either hyperthyroidism or ophthalmopathy (not recorded which). Material: peripheral blood or thyroid tissue (not recorded which). This chain links TRBV2 with TRBJ1-4, with TRBD1 matching over 9 bases. DNA of the CDR3: TGTGCCAGCGGATGGCCGGGACAGGGTAATGAAAAACTGTTTTTT. Residues: CASGWPGQGNEKLFF.